This TCR beta chain originates from a study of blood T cell repertoires in COVID-19. Study information: The study drew acute and convalescent COVID-19 samples from the United States, Italy and Spain. In each case, the material was cDNA or gDNA derived from T cells, B-cell-depleted T cells, or PBMCs.

Some clones are missing from TCRdb's copy, which holds only in-frame ones; the method was immunoSEQ multiplex PCR. In the table there are approximately 210,000 clones, 84% of which are singletons. The V and J ends lost 0 bases and 6 bases, in that order; junction bases with no gene match: 12. The CDR3 covers 16 residues. The germline V gene has CDR1 SQVTM and CDR2 ANQGSEA. Sequenced sample: peripheral blood. The sequence was obtained from a woman aged 45-59 years with active or convalescent COVID-19. The chain uses TRBV29-1 and TRBJ1-2, with 8 bases matching TRBD1. CDR3 DNA: TGCAGCGTTGAAGATACAGGACAGGGTGGGAAGCATGGCTACACCTTC. Protein: CSVEDTGQGGKHGYTF.